This TCR beta chain appears in the sequencing data of a study of Ad26.COV2.S vaccination and SARS-CoV-2 variants. Whole-study context: By the intramuscular route, Ad26.COV2.S was given once, or twice 56 days apart.

The method was immunoSEQ multiplex PCR; TCRdb's version includes in-frame clones alone and lacks a portion of them. Here the sample spans about 350,000 clones, 75% to 90% being singletons. Trimming stripped 3 bases from V and 8 bases from J, with 15 bases between. CDR3 size: 14 residues. CDR1 is SGHRS and CDR2 is YFSETQ in the germline V gene. Documented treatment: some 20 received Ad26.COV2.S at low or high dose, single or two shots; 5 received placebo; per-sample allocation not given. Collection of the samples took place on day 63 after the first injection of vaccine or placebo. An adult of 18-55 years in Boston served as donor. Of note for this clone: Its antigen is not known.

General study points: Similar non-spike TCR breadth was observed in recipients of vaccine and of placebo.

The sequencing here drew on peripheral blood, taken in a trial of Ad26.COV2.S vaccine versus placebo. The source is a person aged 18 to 65 who received the Ad26.COV2.S COVID-19 vaccine or a placebo. The chain couples TRBV5-1 to TRBJ2-4, with D perhaps matching TRBD1 (6 bases). CDR3 DNA: TGCGCCAGCAGCTCGGACAGCCCTAGAGACATTCAGTACTTC. It encodes CASSSDSPRDIQYF.